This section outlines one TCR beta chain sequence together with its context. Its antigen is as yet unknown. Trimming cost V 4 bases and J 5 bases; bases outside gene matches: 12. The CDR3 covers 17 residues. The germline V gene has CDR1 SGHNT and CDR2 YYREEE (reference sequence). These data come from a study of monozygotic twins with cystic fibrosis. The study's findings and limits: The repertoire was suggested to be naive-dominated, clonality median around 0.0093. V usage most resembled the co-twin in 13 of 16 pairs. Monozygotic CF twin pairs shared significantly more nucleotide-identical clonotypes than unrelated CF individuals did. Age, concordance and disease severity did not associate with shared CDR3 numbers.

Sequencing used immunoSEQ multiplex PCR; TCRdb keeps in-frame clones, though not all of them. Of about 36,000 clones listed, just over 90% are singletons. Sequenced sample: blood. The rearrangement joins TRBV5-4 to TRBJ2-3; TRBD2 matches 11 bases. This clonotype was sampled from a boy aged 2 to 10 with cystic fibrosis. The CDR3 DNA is TGTGCCAGCAGCCCAGACCTAGCGGGGGGCCCCAGAGATACGCAGTATTTT. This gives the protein CASSPDLAGGPRDTQYF.